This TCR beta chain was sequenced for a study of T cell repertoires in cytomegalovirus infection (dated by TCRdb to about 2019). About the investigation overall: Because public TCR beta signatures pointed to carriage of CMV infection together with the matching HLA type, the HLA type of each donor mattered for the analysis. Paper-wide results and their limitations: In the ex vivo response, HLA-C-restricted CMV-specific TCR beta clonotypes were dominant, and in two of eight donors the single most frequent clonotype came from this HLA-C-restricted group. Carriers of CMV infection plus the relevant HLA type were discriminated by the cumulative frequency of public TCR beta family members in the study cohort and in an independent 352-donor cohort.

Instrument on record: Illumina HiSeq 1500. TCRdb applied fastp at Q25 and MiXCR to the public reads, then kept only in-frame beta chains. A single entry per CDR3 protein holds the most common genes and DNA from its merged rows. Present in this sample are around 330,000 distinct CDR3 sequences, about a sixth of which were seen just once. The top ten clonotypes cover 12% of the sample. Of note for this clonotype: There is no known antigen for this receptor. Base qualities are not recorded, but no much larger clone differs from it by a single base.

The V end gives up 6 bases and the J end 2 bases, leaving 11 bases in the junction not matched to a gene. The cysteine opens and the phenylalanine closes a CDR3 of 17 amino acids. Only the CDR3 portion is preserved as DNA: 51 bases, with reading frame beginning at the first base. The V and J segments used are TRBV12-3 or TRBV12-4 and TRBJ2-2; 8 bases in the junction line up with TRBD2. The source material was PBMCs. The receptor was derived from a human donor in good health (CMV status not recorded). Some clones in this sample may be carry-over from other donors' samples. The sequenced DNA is TGTGCCAGCAGCCCAACGGGAGGGACTACAAACACCGGGGAGCTGTTTTTT. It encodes CASSPTGGTTNTGELFF.